The clone carrying this T cell receptor (beta chain) was seen just once. Germline V lookup: CDR1 LNHDA, CDR2 SQIVND (reference sequence). V was clipped by 11 bases and J by 7 bases; unmatched bases: 17. The CDR3 consists of 15 residues. Profiled with immunoSEQ multiplex PCR; TCRdb holds only in-frame clones, not every one. The table shows 43,000 or so clones, with around 81% occurring only once. The time point here: pretreatment peripheral blood. This sample was included in a study of PD-L1 blockade in urothelial cancer. About the research overall: Prior chemotherapy in patients spanned 0 to 3 regimens.

The input for sequencing was PBMCs, taken around atezolizumab (anti-PD-L1) treatment. The chain uses TRBV19 and TRBJ1-5, with 7 bases lining up with TRBD1. The TCR sequence derives from a man aged 55 to 70 with urothelial cancer. The CDR3 is CAASPGGSTGQPQHF. In DNA, the CDR3 is TGTGCCGCCAGCCCAGGGGGGAGCACAGGGCAGCCCCAGCATTTT.